Detailed here is one T cell receptor beta chain. Its cognate antigen is unknown. This sample is part of a study of post-analysis software for immune sequencing data. Study as a whole: Some patients lacked subtype; others had relapsing-remitting, secondary progressive or progressive-relapsing disease. Study observations and caveats: Samples sharing a preparation batch grouped tightly together when assessed by F measure.

Presence of unique molecular identifiers characterized the TCR beta cDNA libraries. The authors obtained roughly 0.5 million cDNA molecules from roughly 1 to 10 million T cells. TCRdb independently ran MiXCR on the PCR reads; one entry per CDR3 protein. The sample contains roughly 600,000 distinct CDR3 sequences, about 40% of which appear only once. The sample comprised blood. This sequence was found in a girl aged 5-17 years with multiple sclerosis.

CDR3 DNA: TGTGCCAGCAATTCCGGGACTAGTGGCAATGAGCAGTTCTTC. Translated: CASNSGTSGNEQFF. The chain combines TRBV2 with TRBJ2-1, with 8 bases aligning to TRBD2. The germline gives CDR1 SNHLY, CDR2 FYNNEI. CDR3 length equals 14 residues. Trimming removed 7 bases from V and 6 bases from J; junction bases left unmatched: 8.